This T cell receptor (beta chain) was captured by sequencing in a study of blood T cell repertoires in COVID-19. Germline-derived CDR1 and CDR2 are SGHKS and YYEKEE (reference sequence). Trimming took 3 bases from V and 5 from J, leaving 20 bases between them. The CDR3 is made up of 17 amino acids. TCRdb's table, derived via immunoSEQ multiplex PCR, lists solely in-frame clones and lacks some. Of roughly 230,000 clones listed, over 65% are singletons. This chain uses TRBV5-5 with TRBJ2-2; D uncertain. The sample taken for sequencing was PBMCs or T cells enriched from blood (not recorded which). This TCR derives from an older woman who had recovered from COVID-19. As DNA, the CDR3 is TGTGCCAGCAGCTATATTACCGGGTCAGTAAAGACCGGGGAGCTGTTTTTT. It encodes CASSYITGSVKTGELFF.